The TCR beta chain under discussion was sequenced for a study of vaccination and CD4 T cells after COVID-19. Across the whole study: Convalescent donors were composed of six males and four females, of whom two were Hispanic.

Sequenced with the Oncomine TCR Beta short-read assay was DNA taken from cultured CD4+ T cells. The authors extracted genomic DNA from cultured CD4+ T cells. MiXCR, applied by TCRdb to the PCR reads, yields one record per CDR3 protein. Of about 20,000 distinct CDR3 sequences listed, 50% to 60% are singletons. As to this clonotype: Its cognate antigen is unknown.

Treatment given: roughly ten-day PBMC culture with coronavirus spike peptide pools or control peptides (ViraFEST assay). Germline values: CDR1 MNHEY, CDR2 SVGEGT. This CDR3 comprises 15 residues. The ends were cut back, 2 bases at V and 7 bases at J, with 15 bases in the middle. This receptor was taken from a human donor who had recovered from COVID-19. The chain recombines TRBV6-2 or TRBV6-3 with TRBJ1-5, with TRBD1 as a possible D gene (6 bases). The sample consisted of CD4+ T cells from blood, cultured in vitro. DNA for the CDR3: TGTGCCAGCAGTTACGCCGTTCTACAGGGCCAGCCCCAGCATTTT. Translating gives CASSYAVLQGQPQHF.